This entry describes one T cell receptor beta chain. Its antigen is not known. This sample is drawn from a study of vaccination effects on CD4 cells after COVID-19. Study-wide background: Post-vaccine sampling occurred a median 72 days after the second dose. Whole-study results and caveats: Clones induced by infection and by vaccine showed marked clonal contraction late after vaccination.

TCRdb's table, derived via immunoSEQ multiplex PCR, lists solely in-frame clones and lacks some. The top ten clones hold roughly 7.2% of a sample with about 47,000 clones, approximately 70% of them seen once. V was clipped by 3 bases and J by 5 bases, with 14 bases between them. This CDR3 has 13 residues. The germline V gene encodes CDR1 SQVTM and CDR2 ANQGSEA. Scientists isolated CD4+ T cells after a roughly nine-day culture period ended. Each person got two doses of an mRNA SARS-CoV-2 vaccine, BNT162b2 or mRNA-1273. The study found no prior SARS-CoV-2 infection in the vaccine recipients, who tested negative for nucleocapsid antibodies. A half-volume exchange with IL-2 medium occurred on days 3 and 7.

The clonotype originates from a human donor who received a COVID-19 vaccine. The chain recombines TRBV29-1 with TRBJ2-7; D might be TRBD2 (5 bases). The specimen comprised CD4+ T cells from PBMCs cultured without peptide, sampled after COVID-19 vaccination. Written as DNA, the CDR3 is TGCAGCGTTGAGGTGGGAGCGGTAAACGAGCAGTACTTC. Translation: CSVEVGAVNEQYF.